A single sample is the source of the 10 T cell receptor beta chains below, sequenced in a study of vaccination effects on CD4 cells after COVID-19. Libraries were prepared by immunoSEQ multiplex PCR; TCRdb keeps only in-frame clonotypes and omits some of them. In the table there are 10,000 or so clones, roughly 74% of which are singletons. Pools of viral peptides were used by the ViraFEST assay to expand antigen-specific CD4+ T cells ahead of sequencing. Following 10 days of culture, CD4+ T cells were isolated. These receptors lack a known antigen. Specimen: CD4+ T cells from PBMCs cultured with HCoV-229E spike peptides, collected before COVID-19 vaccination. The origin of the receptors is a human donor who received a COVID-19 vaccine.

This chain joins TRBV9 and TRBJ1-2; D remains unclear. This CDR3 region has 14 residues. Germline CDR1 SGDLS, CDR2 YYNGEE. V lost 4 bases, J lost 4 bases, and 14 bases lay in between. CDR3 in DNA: TGTGCCAGCAGCCGTGGAGATGTAGGCTATGGCTACACCTTC. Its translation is CASSRGDVGYGYTF.

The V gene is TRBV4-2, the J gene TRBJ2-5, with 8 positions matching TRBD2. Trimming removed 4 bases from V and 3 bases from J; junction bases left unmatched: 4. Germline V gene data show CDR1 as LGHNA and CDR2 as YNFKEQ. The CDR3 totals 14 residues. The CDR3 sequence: CASSPGRGEETQYF. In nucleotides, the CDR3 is TGTGCCAGCAGCCCCGGGCGGGGGGAAGAGACCCAGTACTTC.

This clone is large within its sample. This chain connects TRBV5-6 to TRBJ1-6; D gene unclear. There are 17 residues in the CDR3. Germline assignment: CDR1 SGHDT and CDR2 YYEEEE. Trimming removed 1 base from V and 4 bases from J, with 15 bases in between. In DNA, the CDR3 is TGTGCCAGCAGCTTGAGGGTCCGACCGCCGTATAATTCACCCCTCCACTTT. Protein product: CASSLRVRPPYNSPLHF.

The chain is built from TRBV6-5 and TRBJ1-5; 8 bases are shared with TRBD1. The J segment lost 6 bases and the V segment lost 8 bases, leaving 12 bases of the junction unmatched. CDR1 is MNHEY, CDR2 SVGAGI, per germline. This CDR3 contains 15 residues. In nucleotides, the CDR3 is TGTGCCAGCGGACTACAGGGGGGTGTGGGTCAGCCCCAGCATTTT. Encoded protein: CASGLQGGVGQPQHF.

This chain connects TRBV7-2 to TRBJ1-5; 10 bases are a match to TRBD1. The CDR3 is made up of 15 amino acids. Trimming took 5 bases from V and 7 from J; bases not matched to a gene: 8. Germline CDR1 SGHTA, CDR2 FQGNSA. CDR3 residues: CASSPDRGRGQPQHF. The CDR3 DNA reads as TGTGCCAGCAGCCCCGACAGGGGGCGAGGACAGCCCCAGCATTTT.

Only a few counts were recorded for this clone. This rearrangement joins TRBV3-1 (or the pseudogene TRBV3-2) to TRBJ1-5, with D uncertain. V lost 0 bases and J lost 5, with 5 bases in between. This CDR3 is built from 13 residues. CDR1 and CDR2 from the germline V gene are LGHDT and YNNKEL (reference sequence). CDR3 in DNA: TGTGCCAGCAGCCAAGATGGGGATCAGCCCCAGCATTTT. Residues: CASSQDGDQPQHF.

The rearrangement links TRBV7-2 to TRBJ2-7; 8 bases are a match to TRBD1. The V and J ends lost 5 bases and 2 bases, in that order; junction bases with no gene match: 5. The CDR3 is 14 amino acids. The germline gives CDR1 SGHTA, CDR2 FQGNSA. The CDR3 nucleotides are TGTGCCAGCAGCCCCCGACAGGGGACCTACGAGCAGTACTTC. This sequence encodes CASSPRQGTYEQYF.

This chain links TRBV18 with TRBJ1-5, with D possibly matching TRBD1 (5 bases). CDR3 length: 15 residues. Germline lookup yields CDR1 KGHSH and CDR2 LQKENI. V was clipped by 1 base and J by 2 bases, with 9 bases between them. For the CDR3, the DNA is TGTGCCAGCTCACCACAGGGGATCGGCAATCAGCCCCAGCATTTT. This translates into CASSPQGIGNQPQHF. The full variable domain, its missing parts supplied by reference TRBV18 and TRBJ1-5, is NAGVMQNPRHLVRRRGQEARLRCSPMKGHSHVYWYRQLPEEGLKFMVYLQKENIIDESGMPKERFSAEFPKEGPSILRIQQVVRGDSAAYFCASSPQGIGNQPQHFGDGTRLSIL.

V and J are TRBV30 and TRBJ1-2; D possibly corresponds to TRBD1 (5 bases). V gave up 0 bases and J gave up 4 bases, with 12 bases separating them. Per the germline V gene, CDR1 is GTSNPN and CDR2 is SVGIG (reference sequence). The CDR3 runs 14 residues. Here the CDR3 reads CAWSVQARGYGYTF. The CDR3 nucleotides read TGTGCCTGGAGTGTACAGGCCCGGGGCTATGGCTACACCTTC. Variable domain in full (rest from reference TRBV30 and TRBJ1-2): SQTIHQWPATLVQPVGSPLSLECTVEGTSNPNLYWYRQAAGRGLQLLFYSVGIGQISSEVPQNLSASRPQDRQFILSSKKLLLSDSGFYLCAWSVQARGYGYTFGSGTRLTVV.

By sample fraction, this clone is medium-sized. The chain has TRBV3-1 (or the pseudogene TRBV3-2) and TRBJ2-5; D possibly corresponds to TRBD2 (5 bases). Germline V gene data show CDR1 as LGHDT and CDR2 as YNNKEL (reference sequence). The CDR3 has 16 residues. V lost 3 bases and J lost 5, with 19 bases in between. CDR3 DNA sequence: TGTGCCAGCAGCCAGGGGTCTAATCGGGAACGGGAGACCCAGTACTTC. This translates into CASSQGSNRERETQYF.